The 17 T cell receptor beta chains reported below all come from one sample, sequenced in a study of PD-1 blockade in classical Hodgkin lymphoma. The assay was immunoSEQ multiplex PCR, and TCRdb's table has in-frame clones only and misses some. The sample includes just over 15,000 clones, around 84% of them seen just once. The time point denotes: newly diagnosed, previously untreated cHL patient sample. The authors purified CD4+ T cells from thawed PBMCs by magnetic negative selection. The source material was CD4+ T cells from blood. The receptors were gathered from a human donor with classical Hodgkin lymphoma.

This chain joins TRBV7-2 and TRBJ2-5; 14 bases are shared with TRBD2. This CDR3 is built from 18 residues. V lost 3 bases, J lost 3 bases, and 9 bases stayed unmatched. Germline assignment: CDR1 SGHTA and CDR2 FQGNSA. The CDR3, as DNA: TGTGCCAGCAGCTTTGAGGGACTAGCGGGAGTTGGTGAAGAGACCCAGTACTTC. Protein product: CASSFEGLAGVGEETQYF. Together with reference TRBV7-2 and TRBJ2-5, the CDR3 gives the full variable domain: GAGVSQSPSNKVTEKGKDVELRCDPISGHTALYWYRQSLGQGLEFLIYFQGNSAPDKSGLPSDRFSAERTGGSVSTLTIQRTQQEDSAVYLCASSFEGLAGVGEETQYFGPGTRLLVL.

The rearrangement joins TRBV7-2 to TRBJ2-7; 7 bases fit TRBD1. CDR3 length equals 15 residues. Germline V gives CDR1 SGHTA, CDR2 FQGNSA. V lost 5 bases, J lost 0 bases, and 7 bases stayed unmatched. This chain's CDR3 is CASSPHRTGSYEQYF. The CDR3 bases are TGTGCCAGCAGCCCCCACCGGACAGGCTCCTACGAGCAGTACTTC.

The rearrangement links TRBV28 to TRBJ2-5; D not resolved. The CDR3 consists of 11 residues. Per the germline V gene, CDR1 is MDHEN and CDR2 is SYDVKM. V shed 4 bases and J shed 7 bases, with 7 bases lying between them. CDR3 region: CASSWARTQYF. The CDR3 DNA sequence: TGTGCCAGCAGTTGGGCTAGGACCCAGTACTTC.

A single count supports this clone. The CDR3 bases are TGTGCCAGCGGGACAGGGACCGTTGGCTATGGCTACACCTTC. This translates into CASGTGTVGYGYTF. The V call is TRBV27, the J call TRBJ1-2, with 9 bases aligning to TRBD1. This CDR3 comprises 14 residues. After removal of 8 bases from V and 4 bases from J, the junction contained 8 bases not matched to a gene. Germline V lookup: CDR1 MNHEY, CDR2 SMNVEV (reference sequence).

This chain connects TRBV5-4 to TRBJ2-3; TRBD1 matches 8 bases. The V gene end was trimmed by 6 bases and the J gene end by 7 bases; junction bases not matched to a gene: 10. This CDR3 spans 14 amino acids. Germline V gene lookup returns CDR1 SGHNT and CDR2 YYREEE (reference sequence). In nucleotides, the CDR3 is TGTGCCAGCAACGTTGGACAGGGTTGGAATACGCAGTATTTT. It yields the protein CASNVGQGWNTQYF.

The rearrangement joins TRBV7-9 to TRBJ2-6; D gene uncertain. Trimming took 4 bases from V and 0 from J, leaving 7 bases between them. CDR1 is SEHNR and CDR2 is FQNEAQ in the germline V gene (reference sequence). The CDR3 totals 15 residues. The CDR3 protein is CASSYRRSGANVLTF. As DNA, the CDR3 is TGTGCCAGCAGCTACCGGCGCTCTGGGGCCAACGTCCTGACTTTC.

In DNA form, the CDR3 reads TGCGCCAGCAGCCAACCCGGGACAGGGGGCTTCGATATGAACACTGAAGCTTTCTTT. This translates into CASSQPGTGGFDMNTEAFF. The gene calls are TRBV4-1 and TRBJ1-1; TRBD1 matches at 12 bases. The V gene's germline CDR1 is MGHRA and CDR2 YSYEKL. CDR3 length: 19 amino acids. V shed 2 bases and J 0 bases; nucleotides not matched to a gene: 10.

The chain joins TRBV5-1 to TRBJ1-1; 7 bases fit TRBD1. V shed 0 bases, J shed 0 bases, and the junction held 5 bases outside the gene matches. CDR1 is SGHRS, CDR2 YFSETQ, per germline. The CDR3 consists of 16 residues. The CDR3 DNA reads TGCGCCAGCAGCTTGGGGACTACAGGGGTGAACACTGAAGCTTTCTTT. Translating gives CASSLGTTGVNTEAFF.

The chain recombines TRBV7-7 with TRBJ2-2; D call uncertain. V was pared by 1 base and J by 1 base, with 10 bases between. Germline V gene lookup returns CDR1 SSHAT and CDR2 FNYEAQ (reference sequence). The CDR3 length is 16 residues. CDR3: CASSLEGNRNTGELFF. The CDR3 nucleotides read TGTGCCAGCAGCTTAGAGGGCAACAGGAACACCGGGGAGCTGTTTTTT.

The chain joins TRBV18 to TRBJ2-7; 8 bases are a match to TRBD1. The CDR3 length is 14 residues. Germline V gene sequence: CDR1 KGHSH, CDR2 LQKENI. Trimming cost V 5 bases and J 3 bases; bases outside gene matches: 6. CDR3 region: CASSETGAHYEQYF. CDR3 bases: TGTGCCAGCTCAGAGACAGGGGCGCACTACGAGCAGTACTTC.

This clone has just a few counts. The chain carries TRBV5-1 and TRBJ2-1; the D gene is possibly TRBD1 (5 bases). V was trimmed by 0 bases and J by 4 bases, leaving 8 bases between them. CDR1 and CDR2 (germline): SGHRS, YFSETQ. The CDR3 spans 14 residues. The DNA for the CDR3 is TGCGCCAGCAGCTTGGAGGCAGGGTACAATGAGCAGTTCTTC. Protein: CASSLEAGYNEQFF. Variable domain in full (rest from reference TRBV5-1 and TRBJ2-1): KAGVTQTPRYLIKTRGQQVTLSCSPISGHRSVSWYQQTPGQGLQFLFEYFSETQRNKGNFPGRFSGRQFSNSRSEMNVSTLELGDSALYLCASSLEAGYNEQFFGPGTRLTVL.

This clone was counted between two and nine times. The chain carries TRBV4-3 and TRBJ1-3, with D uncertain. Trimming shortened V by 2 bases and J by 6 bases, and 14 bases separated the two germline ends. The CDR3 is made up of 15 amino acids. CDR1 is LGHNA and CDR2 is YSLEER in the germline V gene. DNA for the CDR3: TGCGCCAGCAGCCAATTGCCGGGGATCTTAAACACCATATATTTT. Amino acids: CASSQLPGILNTIYF.

The chain's CDR3 is CASSVAPGREQYF. In nucleotides, the CDR3 is TGTGCCAGCAGCGTAGCTCCCGGGCGGGAGCAGTACTTC. The chain carries TRBV9 and TRBJ2-7; unclear D gene. From germline, CDR1 is SGDLS and CDR2 YYNGEE. The CDR3 totals 13 residues. The germline V and J ends were trimmed by 0 bases and 7 bases, with 11 bases remaining between them.

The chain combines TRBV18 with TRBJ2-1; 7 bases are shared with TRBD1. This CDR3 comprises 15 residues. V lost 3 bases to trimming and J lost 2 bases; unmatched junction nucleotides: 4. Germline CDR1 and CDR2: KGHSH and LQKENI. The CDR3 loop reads CASSPGTEPYNEQFF. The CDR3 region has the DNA TGTGCCAGCTCACCCGGGACAGAACCCTACAATGAGCAGTTCTTC.

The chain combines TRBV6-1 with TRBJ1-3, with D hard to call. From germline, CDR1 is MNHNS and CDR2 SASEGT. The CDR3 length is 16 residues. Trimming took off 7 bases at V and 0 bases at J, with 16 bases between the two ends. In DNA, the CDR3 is TGTGCCAGCACTGCAGCCTCTACCCTCTCTGGAAACACCATATATTTT. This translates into CASTAASTLSGNTIYF.

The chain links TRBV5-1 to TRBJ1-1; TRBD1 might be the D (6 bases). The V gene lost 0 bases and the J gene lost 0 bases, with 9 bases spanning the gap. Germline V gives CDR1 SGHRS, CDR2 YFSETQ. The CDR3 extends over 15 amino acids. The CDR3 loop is CASSLGQAMNTEAFF. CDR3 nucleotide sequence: TGCGCCAGCAGCTTGGGACAGGCTATGAACACTGAAGCTTTCTTT. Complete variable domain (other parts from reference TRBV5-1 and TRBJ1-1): KAGVTQTPRYLIKTRGQQVTLSCSPISGHRSVSWYQQTPGQGLQFLFEYFSETQRNKGNFPGRFSGRQFSNSRSEMNVSTLELGDSALYLCASSLGQAMNTEAFFGQGTRLTVV.

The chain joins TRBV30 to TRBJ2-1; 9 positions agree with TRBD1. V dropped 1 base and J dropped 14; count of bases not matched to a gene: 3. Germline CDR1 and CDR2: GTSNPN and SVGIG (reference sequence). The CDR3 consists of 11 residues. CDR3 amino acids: CAWSERTGEFF. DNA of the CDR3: TGTGCCTGGAGTGAGAGGACAGGGGAGTTCTTC.